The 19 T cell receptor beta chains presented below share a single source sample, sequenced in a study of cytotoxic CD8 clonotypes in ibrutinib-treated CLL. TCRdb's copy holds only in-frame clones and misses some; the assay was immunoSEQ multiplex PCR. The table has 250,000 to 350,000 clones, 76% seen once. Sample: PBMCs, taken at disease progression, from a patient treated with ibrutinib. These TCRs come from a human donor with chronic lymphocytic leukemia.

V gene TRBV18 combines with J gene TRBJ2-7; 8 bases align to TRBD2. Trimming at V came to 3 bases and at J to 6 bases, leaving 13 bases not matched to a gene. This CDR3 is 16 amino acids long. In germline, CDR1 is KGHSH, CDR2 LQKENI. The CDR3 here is CASSPRSVGGAPEQYF. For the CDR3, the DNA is TGTGCCAGCTCACCGCGGTCGGTCGGGGGGGCACCCGAGCAGTACTTC.

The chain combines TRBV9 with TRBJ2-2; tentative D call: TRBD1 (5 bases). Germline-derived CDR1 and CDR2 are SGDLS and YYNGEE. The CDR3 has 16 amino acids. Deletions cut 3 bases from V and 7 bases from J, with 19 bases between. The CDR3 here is CASSEGYVAGLGELFF. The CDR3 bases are TGTGCCAGCAGCGAAGGATACGTGGCAGGGCTCGGGGAGCTGTTTTTT.

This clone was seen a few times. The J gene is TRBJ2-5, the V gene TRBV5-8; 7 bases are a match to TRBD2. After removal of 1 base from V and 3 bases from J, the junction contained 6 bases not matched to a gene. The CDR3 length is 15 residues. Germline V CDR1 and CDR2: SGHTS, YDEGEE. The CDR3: CASSLWLADKETQYF. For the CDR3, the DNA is TGTGCCAGCAGCTTGTGGCTAGCGGACAAAGAGACCCAGTACTTC.

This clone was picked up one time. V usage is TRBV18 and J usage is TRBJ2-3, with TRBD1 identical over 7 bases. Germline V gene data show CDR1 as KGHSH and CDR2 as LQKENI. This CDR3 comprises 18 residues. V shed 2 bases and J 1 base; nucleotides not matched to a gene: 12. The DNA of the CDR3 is TGTGCCAGCTCACCAATGGACCCCGGGGACAGCCGCACAGATACGCAGTATTTT. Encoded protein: CASSPMDPGDSRTDTQYF.

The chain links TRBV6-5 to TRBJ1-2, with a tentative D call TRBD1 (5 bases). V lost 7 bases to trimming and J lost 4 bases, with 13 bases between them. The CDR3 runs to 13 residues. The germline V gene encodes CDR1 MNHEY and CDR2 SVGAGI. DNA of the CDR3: TGTGCCAGCACTTCCCCGGGGGGCTATGGCTACACCTTC. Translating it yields CASTSPGGYGYTF.

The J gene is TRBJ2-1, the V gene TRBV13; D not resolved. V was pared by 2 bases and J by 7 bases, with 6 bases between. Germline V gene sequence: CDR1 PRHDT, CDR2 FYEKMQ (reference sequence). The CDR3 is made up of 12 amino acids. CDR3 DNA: TGTGCCAGCAGCTTACCGCGTAATGAGCAGTTCTTC. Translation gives CASSLPRNEQFF.

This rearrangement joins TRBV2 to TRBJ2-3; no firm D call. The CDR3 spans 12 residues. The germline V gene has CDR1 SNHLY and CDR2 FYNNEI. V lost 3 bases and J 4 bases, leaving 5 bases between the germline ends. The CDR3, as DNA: TGTGCCAGCAGTGAGTCGCCAGATACGCAGTATTTT. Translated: CASSESPDTQYF. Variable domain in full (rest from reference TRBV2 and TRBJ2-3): EPEVTQTPSHQVTQMGQEVILRCVPISNHLYFYWYRQILGQKVEFLVSFYNNEISEKSEIFDDQFSVERPDGSNFTLKIRSTKLEDSAMYFCASSESPDTQYFGPGTRLTVL.

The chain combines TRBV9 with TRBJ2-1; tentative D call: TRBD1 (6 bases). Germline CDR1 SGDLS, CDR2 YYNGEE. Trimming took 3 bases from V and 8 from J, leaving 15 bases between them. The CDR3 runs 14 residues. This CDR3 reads CASSETTGGDEQFF. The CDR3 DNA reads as TGTGCCAGCAGCGAGACGACAGGTGGTGATGAGCAGTTCTTC.

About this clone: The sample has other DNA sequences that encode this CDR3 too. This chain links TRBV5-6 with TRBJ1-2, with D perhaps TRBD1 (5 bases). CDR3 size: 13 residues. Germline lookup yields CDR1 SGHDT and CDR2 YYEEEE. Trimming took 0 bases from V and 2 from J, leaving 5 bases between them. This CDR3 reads CASSLGGNYGYTF. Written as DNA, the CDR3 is TGTGCCAGCAGCTTGGGGGGGAACTATGGCTACACCTTC.

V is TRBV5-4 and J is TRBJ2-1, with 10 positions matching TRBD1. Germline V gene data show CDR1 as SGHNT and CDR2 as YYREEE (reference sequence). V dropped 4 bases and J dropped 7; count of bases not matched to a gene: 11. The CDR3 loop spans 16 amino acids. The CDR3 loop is CASSAKTGGGFNEQFF. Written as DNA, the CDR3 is TGTGCCAGCAGCGCCAAGACAGGGGGCGGATTTAATGAGCAGTTCTTC. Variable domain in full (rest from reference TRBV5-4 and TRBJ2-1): ETGVTQSPTHLIKTRGQQVTLRCSSQSGHNTVSWYQQALGQGPQFIFQYYREEENGRGNFPPRFSGLQFPNYSSELNVNALELDDSALYLCASSAKTGGGFNEQFFGPGTRLTVL.

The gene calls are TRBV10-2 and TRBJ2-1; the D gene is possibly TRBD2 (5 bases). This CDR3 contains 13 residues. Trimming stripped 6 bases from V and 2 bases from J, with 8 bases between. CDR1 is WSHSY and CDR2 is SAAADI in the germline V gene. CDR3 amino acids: CASREVTYNEQFF. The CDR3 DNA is TGCGCCAGCAGGGAGGTTACCTACAATGAGCAGTTCTTC.

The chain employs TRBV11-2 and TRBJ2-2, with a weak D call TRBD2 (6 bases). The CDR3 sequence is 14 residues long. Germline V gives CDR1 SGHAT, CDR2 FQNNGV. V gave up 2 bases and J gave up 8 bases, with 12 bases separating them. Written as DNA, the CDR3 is TGTGCCAGCAGCTTATCATCCGGGGGTGGGGAGCTGTTTTTT. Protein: CASSLSSGGGELFF.

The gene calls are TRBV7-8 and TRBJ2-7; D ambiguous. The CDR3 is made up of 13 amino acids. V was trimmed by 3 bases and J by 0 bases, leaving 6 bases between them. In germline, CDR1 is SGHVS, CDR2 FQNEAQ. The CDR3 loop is CASSFVGSYEQYF. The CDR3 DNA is TGTGCCAGCAGCTTTGTTGGCTCCTACGAGCAGTACTTC.

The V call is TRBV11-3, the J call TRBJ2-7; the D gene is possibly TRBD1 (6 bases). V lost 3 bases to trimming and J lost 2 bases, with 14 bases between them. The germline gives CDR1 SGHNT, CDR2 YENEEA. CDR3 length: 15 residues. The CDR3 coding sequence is TGTGCCAGCAGCTTGGGACACGGGGCGGCCTACGAGCAGTACTTC. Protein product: CASSLGHGAAYEQYF.

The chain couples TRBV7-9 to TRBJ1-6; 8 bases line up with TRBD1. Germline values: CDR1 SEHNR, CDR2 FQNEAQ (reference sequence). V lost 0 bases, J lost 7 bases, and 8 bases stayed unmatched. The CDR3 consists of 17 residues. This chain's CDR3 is CASSLAGQGAPNSPLHF. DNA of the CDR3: TGTGCCAGCAGCTTAGCAGGTCAGGGGGCCCCCAATTCACCCCTCCACTTT.

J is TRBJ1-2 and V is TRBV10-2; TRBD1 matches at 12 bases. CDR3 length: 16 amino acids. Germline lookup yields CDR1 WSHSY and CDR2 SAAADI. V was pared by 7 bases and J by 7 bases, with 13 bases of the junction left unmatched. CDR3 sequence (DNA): TGCGCCAGCACTCCCACCCCGGGGACAGGGGGCGGTGGCTACACCTTC. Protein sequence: CASTPTPGTGGGGYTF.

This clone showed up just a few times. CDR3 residues: CATFGRDYEQYF. The CDR3, as DNA: TGCGCCACCTTCGGCAGGGACTACGAGCAGTACTTC. The chain carries TRBV10-1 and TRBJ2-7, with a weak D call TRBD1 (5 bases). CDR1 and CDR2 (germline): WNHNN, SYGVQD (reference sequence). The CDR3 consists of 12 residues. Trimming pared 10 bases from V and 3 bases from J, leaving 13 bases between.

The CDR3 reads CASSLASAYEQYF. The CDR3 DNA follows: TGTGCCAGCAGCTTAGCTAGCGCCTACGAGCAGTACTTC. The V call is TRBV7-6, the J call TRBJ2-7, with a weak D call TRBD2 (5 bases). Germline V gene sequence: CDR1 SGHVS, CDR2 FNYEAQ. V dropped 0 bases and J dropped 2 bases, with 5 bases sitting between them. CDR3 length: 13 amino acids.

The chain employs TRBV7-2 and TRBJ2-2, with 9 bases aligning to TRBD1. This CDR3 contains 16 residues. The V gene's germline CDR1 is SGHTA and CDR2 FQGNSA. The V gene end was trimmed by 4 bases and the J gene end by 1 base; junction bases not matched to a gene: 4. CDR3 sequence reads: CASSYGTGRNTGELFF. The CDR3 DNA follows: TGTGCCAGCAGCTACGGGACAGGGAGGAACACCGGGGAGCTGTTTTTT.